Reported below is one TCR beta chain. It lacks a known antigen. No much larger clonotype is one base removed from it; base qualities were not supplied. Each collaborating institution followed its own protocols to collect whole blood in K2EDTA tubes. For TCRbeta analysis, collaborators shipped samples in one of three forms: frozen whole blood, isolated PBMCs, or DNA extracted from either of those sample types. TCRbeta CDR3 regions were amplified from genomic DNA by means of the immunoSEQ Assay, a bias-controlled multiplex PCR. Regarding the original processing steps: Nucleated cell counts per sample were estimated from amplification of reference gene primers within the assay. To quantify the absolute abundance of each unique TCRbeta CDR3 rearrangement, sequence reads were collapsed and filtered. For each sample, productive Simpson clonality was calculated as the square root of Simpson's diversity index across productive rearrangements. TCRdb took over this immuneACCESS table, retaining in-frame rearrangements with V and J assigned. Such tables are incomplete; in checked studies, under half of the missing clones stem from an unresolved V gene, and the remainder is unexplained. V, J and clone size were drawn from that table, and D and trimming were deduced from the DNA. This sample gives 200,000 to 300,000 clones in total; over 80% of them show up just once. The ten largest account for 3% to 4% of the sample.

Reading the germline V gene (reference sequence) gives CDR1 LGHDT and CDR2 YNNKEL. Relative to germline, V is missing 4 bases and J is missing 2 bases, with 3 bases of the junction outside any gene match. The CDR3 contains 15 residues, cysteine and phenylalanine counted. Of the read, only the CDR3 DNA is kept; its 45 bases are in frame from base 1. The data are from a study of blood T cell repertoires in COVID-19 (dated by TCRdb to about 2020). General notes on the study: Samples covering the acute and convalescent phases of COVID-19 were provided by collaborators in the United States, Italy and Spain. The prospective study material was composed of cDNA or gDNA derived from T cells, B-cell-depleted T cells, or PBMCs. The dataset comprised deeply sampled blood TCRbeta repertoires from subjects exposed to, actively infected with, or recovered from COVID-19. The repertoires were released in a freely available public database intended as a resource for research on the immune response to SARS-CoV-2. The samples were drawn from the first 160 participants of the ongoing ImmuneRACE study and from about 1,200 subjects provided by 6 global collaborators. A de-identified subject ID, COVID-19 status, age in years and sex were almost always included in the sample metadata. Where HLA class I and class II types were available, the types were taken from metadata supplied by the sample provider, not from assay-based typing.

The study at large found these results: Clinical and demographic metadata were provided uncurated, with the amount varying by source and participant.

This receptor was taken from a middle-aged woman with acute or convalescent COVID-19. The specimen sequenced was peripheral blood. The chain links TRBV3-1 (or the pseudogene TRBV3-2) with TRBJ2-1, with 9 bases matching TRBD1. The CDR3 sequence is CASSPGQGAYNEQFF. The nucleotide sequence is given as TGTGCCAGCAGCCCGGGACAGGGCGCCTACAATGAGCAGTTCTTC.